Below, 14 T cell receptor beta chains from the same sample are listed, as sequenced in a study of Graves' ophthalmopathy and Graves' hyperthyroidism listed by TCRdb under 2018. Sequencing was carried out with an Illumina HiSeq 2000. For repertoire sequencing, TCR beta CDR3 regions were amplified from RNA transcripts. The first round of RT-PCR was done with HTBI primers and the Qiagen OneStep RT-PCR kit, and was followed by a second round of multiplex PCR, then size selection and purification. TCRdb reran the public reads through fastp at Q25 and MiXCR, keeping productive beta chains. Entries that share a CDR3 protein sequence are merged under the most common genes and DNA. The sample contains roughly 700,000 distinct CDR3 sequences, 40% of them found a single time. The ten largest account for 44% of the sample. Sequences were obtained from peripheral blood. The receptors come from an adult man with Graves' ophthalmopathy.

The table lists this clonotype with many counts. The chain combines TRBV7-9 with TRBJ1-3, with D hard to call. Trimming pared 1 base from V and 0 bases from J, leaving 4 bases between. The CDR3 has 14 amino acids. Germline lookup yields CDR1 SEHNR and CDR2 FQNEAQ (reference sequence). The chain's CDR3 is CASSLGGSGNTIYF. Written as DNA, the CDR3 is TGTGCCAGCAGCTTAGGTGGCTCTGGAAACACCATATATTTT.

The V call is TRBV7-2, the J call TRBJ1-2; possibly TRBD1 for D (5 bases). V dropped 1 base and J dropped 4 bases, with 13 bases sitting between them. The CDR3 is 15 residues long. From germline, CDR1 is SGHTA and CDR2 FQGNSA. CDR3 in amino acids: CASSLGPTAFYGYTF. The CDR3, as DNA: TGTGCCAGCAGCTTAGGACCGACAGCCTTCTATGGCTACACCTTC.

CDR3 protein: CSEDSGANVLTF. The CDR3 DNA reads TGCAGCGAGGACTCTGGGGCCAACGTCCTGACTTTC. The rearrangement uses TRBV29-1 and TRBJ2-6; no clear D. In germline, CDR1 is SQVTM, CDR2 ANQGSEA. V dropped 7 bases and J dropped 0 bases, with 4 bases sitting between them. This CDR3 is 12 amino acids long. Filled out from reference TRBV29-1 and TRBJ2-6, the complete variable domain reads SAVISQKPSRDICQRGTSLTIQCQVDSQVTMMFWYRQQPGQSLTLIATANQGSEATYESGFVIDKFPISRPNLTFSTLTVSNMSPEDSSIYLCSEDSGANVLTFGAGSRLTVL.

The CDR3 region is CASSRHSRQIQETQYF. The CDR3 DNA follows: TGTGCCAGCAGCAGGCATTCGAGGCAGATCCAAGAGACCCAGTACTTC. This sequence joins TRBV14 and TRBJ2-5; no clear D. The CDR3 runs 16 residues. V was pared by 5 bases and J by 1 base, with 17 bases between. In germline, CDR1 is SGHDN, CDR2 FVKESK.

The chain has TRBV7-9 and TRBJ2-7, with D hard to call. CDR1 and CDR2 from the germline V gene are SEHNR and FQNEAQ (reference sequence). The CDR3 covers 16 residues. V dropped 1 base and J dropped 1 base, with 14 bases sitting between them. CDR3 sequence reads: CASSLEFLSQSYEQYF. In nucleotides, the CDR3 is TGTGCCAGCAGCTTAGAGTTTTTGTCACAGTCCTACGAGCAGTACTTC.

In its sample, this clonotype was seen a few times. This chain joins TRBV7-9 and TRBJ2-7; D is perhaps TRBD2 (6 bases). Deletions cut 4 bases from V and 2 bases from J, with 12 bases between. The CDR3 has 14 amino acids. CDR1 and CDR2 from the germline V gene are SEHNR and FQNEAQ (reference sequence). The CDR3 is CASSSTAGPYEQYF. The CDR3 nucleotides read TGTGCCAGCAGCTCTACGGCGGGACCCTACGAGCAGTACTTC.

V and J are TRBV19 and TRBJ2-5, with D perhaps matching TRBD2 (6 bases). Germline loops: CDR1 LNHDA, CDR2 SQIVND (reference sequence). The CDR3 sequence is 15 residues long. V was clipped by 5 bases and J by 7 bases, with 20 bases between them. The CDR3 DNA sequence: TGTGCCAGTAGTGCTGCGGGACTCTCATTAGCGACCCAGTACTTC. Its protein product is CASSAAGLSLATQYF.

This chain links TRBV25-1 with TRBJ2-2; the D gene could be TRBD1 or TRBD2 (6 bases each). This CDR3 has 18 residues. With 8 bases removed from V and 3 bases from J, the gap between germline ends came to 25 bases. In germline, CDR1 is MGHDK, CDR2 SYGVNS. The CDR3 here is CASSQGWGAPPDTGELFF. The CDR3 DNA reads as TGTGCCAGCTCACAAGGTTGGGGGGCGCCACCCGACACCGGGGAGCTGTTTTTT. Full variable domain (rest looked up from reference TRBV25-1 and TRBJ2-2): EADIYQTPRYLVIGTGKKITLECSQTMGHDKMYWYQQDPGMELHLIHYSYGVNSTEKGDLSSESTVSRIRTEHFPLTLESARPSHTSQYLCASSQGWGAPPDTGELFFGEGSRLTVL.

V and J are TRBV7-9 and TRBJ1-1; D may be TRBD1 (6 bases). This CDR3 contains 13 residues. The germline V gene encodes CDR1 SEHNR and CDR2 FQNEAQ (reference sequence). The germline V and J ends were trimmed by 5 bases and 4 bases, with 11 bases remaining between them. The CDR3: CASSHGGRTEAFF. For the CDR3, the DNA is TGTGCCAGCAGCCACGGGGGCCGCACTGAAGCTTTCTTT.

This clonotype was found once. V is TRBV25-1 and J is TRBJ1-2; possibly TRBD1 for D (6 bases). The V gene's germline CDR1 is MGHDK and CDR2 SYGVNS. Trimming removed 5 bases at V and 4 bases at J, with 14 bases between. The CDR3 covers 14 residues. The CDR3 loop reads CASSPGGPVYGYTF. DNA for the CDR3: TGTGCCAGCAGTCCCGGGGGGCCGGTCTATGGCTACACCTTC.

The chain carries TRBV25-1 and TRBJ2-7; 7 nucleotides align to TRBD1. The CDR3 contains 13 residues. With V trimmed by 5 bases and J by 6 bases, 7 bases remained unmatched. Germline-derived CDR1 and CDR2 are MGHDK and SYGVNS. CDR3 in amino acids: CASSITGAAEQYF. CDR3 coding DNA: TGTGCCAGCAGTATAACAGGGGCAGCCGAGCAGTACTTC.

This clonotype was detected only once. The chain has TRBV19 and TRBJ1-3; TRBD1 matches at 7 bases. This CDR3 contains 15 residues. With V trimmed by 5 bases and J by 4 bases, 8 bases remained unmatched. Germline V lookup: CDR1 LNHDA, CDR2 SQIVND (reference sequence). The CDR3 sequence: CASSSPGQKGNTIYF. Written as DNA, the CDR3 is TGTGCCAGTAGTTCTCCGGGACAGAAAGGAAACACCATATATTTT.

This clonotype appeared many times. J is TRBJ2-7 and V is TRBV10-2; D is undetermined. Trimming cost V 3 bases and J 9 bases, with 9 bases left between them. This CDR3 spans 11 amino acids. The germline gives CDR1 WSHSY, CDR2 SAAADI. The DNA of the CDR3 is TGCGCCAGCAGTGATACCGAAGGGCAGTACTTC. This encodes CASSDTEGQYF.

V is TRBV20-1 and J is TRBJ2-7, with D unclear. Trimming removed 6 bases from V and 2 bases from J, with 17 bases in between. Looked up from germline, CDR1 is DFQATT and CDR2 is SNEGSKA (reference sequence). This CDR3 has 14 amino acids. The CDR3 sequence: CSALPGESPYEQYF. DNA of the CDR3: TGCAGTGCCCTACCTGGAGAATCCCCCTACGAGCAGTACTTC.